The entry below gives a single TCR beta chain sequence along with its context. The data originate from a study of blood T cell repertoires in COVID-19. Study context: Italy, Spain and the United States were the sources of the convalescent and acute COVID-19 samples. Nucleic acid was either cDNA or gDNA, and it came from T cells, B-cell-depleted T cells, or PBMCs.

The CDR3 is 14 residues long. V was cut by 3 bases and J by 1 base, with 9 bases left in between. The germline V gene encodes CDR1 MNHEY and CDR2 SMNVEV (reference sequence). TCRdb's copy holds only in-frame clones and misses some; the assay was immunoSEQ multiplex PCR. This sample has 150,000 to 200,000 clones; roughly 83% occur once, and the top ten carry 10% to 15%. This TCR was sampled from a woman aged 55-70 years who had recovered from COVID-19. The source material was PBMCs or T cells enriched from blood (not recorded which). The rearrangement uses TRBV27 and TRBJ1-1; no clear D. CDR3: CASSFLQRNTEAFF. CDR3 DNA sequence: TGTGCCAGCAGTTTTTTACAGAGGAACACTGAAGCTTTCTTT.